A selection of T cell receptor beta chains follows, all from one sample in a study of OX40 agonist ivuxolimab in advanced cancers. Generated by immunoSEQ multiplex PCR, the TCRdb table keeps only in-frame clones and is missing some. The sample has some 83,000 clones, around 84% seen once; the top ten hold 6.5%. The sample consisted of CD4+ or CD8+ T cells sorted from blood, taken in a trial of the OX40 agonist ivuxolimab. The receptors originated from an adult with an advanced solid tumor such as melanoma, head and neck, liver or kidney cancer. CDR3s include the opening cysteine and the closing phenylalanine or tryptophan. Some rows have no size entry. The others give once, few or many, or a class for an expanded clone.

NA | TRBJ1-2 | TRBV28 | CASREGQSYGYTF
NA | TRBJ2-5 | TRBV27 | CASSFSRPPGPQYF
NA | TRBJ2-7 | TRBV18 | CASSAGTSPGHEQYF
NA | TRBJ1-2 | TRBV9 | CASSGRGLGANYGYTF
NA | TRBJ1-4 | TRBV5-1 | CASSSNGLNEKLFF
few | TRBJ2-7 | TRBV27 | CASSLTGTNEQYF
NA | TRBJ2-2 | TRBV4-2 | CASSQVALPGAGELFF
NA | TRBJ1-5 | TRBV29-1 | CSVGTAGRPQHF
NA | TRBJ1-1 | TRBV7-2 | CASSQGRQGLHAFF
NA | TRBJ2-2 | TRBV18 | CASSTTGGGPGELFF
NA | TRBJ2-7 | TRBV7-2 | CASSQASSGRVYEQYF
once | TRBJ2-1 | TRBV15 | CATSRGEGVYNEQFF
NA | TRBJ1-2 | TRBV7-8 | CASSLVAGTSNYGYTF
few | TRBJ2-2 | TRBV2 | CASLGAGGHGELFF
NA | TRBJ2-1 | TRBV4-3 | CASSQDAASGRAVYNEQFF
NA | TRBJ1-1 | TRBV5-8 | CASSLDMGQRISEAFF
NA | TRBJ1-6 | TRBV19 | CASSLSFSSYNSPLHF
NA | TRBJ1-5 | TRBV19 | CASSIGSLGTQHF
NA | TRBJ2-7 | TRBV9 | CASSVADRGPHEQYF
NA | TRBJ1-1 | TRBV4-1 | CASSQEAVSGPRVAFF
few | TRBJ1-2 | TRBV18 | CASSPEGGVDGYTF
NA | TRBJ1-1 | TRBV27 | CASRGARQGTFF
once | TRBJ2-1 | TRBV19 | CASTSRRDEQFF
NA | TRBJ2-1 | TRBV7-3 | CASSSRDKAQFF
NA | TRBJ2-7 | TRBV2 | CASFPGLGGGSYEQYF
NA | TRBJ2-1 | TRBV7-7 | CASSLELAGDEQFF
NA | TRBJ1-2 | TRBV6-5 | CASGDRGKNYGYTF
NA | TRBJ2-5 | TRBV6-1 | CASRRGGGETQYF
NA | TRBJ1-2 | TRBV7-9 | CASSRTGEGYTF
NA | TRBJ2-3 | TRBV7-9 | CASSSGIRAGPGGTDTQYF
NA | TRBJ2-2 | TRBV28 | CASSLSTGELFF
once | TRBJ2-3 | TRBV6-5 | CASSYSPSGGTDTQYF
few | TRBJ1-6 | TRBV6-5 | CASIMGQSSGTLHF
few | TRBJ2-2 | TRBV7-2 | CASSLLPWAGELFF
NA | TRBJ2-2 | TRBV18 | CASPLGKSLTNTGELFF
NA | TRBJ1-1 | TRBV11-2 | CASSSKGELTEAFF
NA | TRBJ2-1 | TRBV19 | CASSTGYEQFF
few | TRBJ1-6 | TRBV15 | CATSRDRENSPLHF
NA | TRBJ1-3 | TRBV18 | CASSPWDSDSGNTIYF
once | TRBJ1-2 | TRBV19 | CASSMDSGRGLGGYTF
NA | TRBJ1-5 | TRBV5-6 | CASRRFGTTQPQHF
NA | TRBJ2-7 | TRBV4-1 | CASSRRDRDYEQYF
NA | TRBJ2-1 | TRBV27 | CASSFRTGGISYNEQFF
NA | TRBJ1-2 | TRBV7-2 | CASSLGTGGYGYTF
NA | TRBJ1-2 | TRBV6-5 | CASSFTGQGNYGYTF
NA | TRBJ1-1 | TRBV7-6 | CASSPRTGRNTEAFF
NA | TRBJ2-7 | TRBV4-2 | CASSQDLGFPYEQYF
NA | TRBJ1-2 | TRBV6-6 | CASSYSRQIRGCSF
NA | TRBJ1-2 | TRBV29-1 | CSVSTGYGYTF
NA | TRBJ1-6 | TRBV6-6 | CASRGGVSNSPLHF
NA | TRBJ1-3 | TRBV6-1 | CASTNLRGSGNTIYF
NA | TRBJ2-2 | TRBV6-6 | CASSHVGELFF
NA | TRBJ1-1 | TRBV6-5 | CASSYSSNTEAFF
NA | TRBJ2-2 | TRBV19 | CASSIDSTGYYVGELFF
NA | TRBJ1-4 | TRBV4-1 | CASSQGQTNEKLFF
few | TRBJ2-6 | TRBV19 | CASSPQGLSGANVLTF
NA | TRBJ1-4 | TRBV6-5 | CASSPQGASNEKLFF
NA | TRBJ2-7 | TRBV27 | CASSLSYGGHEQYF
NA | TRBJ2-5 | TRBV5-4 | CASSPRQGKQETQYF
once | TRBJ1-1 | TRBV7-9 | CASTPVGQYTEAFF